This TCR beta chain is drawn from a study of blood T cell repertoires in COVID-19. Study as a whole: Specimens from acute and convalescent COVID-19 originated in the United States, Italy and Spain. Sources were T cells, B-cell-depleted T cells, or PBMCs; the material itself was cDNA or gDNA.

The germline gives CDR1 SGHAT, CDR2 FQNNGV. V was shortened by 0 bases and J by 6 bases, with 17 bases between the two germline ends. The CDR3 is 16 residues long. Per the original data handling: Estimated nucleated cell counts came from reference gene primer amplification. TCRdb keeps only in-frame clones here, not all; method: immunoSEQ multiplex PCR. For V, J and clone size, that table is used; D and trimming come from the DNA. The sample records 100,000 or so clones, approximately 80% being singletons. This chain joins TRBV11-2 and TRBJ1-2; the D gene is possibly TRBD1 (6 bases). The specimen was peripheral blood. The sequence derives from a woman between 65 and 79 years old with acute or convalescent COVID-19. This CDR3 is CASSLDLALAGDGYTF. CDR3 DNA: TGTGCCAGCAGCTTAGATCTTGCCCTGGCAGGGGATGGCTACACCTTC. Full variable domain (remainder filled in from reference TRBV11-2 and TRBJ1-2): EAGVAQSPRYKIIEKRQSVAFWCNPISGHATLYWYQQILGQGPKLLIQFQNNGVVDDSQLPKDRFSAERLKGVDSTLKIQPAKLEDSAVYLCASSLDLALAGDGYTFGSGTRLTVV.